This is a list of T cell receptor beta chains from one sample in a study of technical replicates of blood from several donors. The protocol was immunoSEQ multiplex PCR, while the TCRdb copy is restricted to in-frame clones and leaves out a portion. The repertoire includes fewer than 100,000 clones, approximately 96% of them detected once, and around 0.18% sits in the top ten. The material sequenced was T cells isolated from PBMCs. The receptors derive from a human donor in good health. Both conserved end residues are part of each CDR3. A D gene is named only where the DNA matches it firmly. For some rows the clone size is stated as once, few or many, or as a class when expanded; others skip it.

>NA|TRBJ1-1|TRBD1|TRBV4-1
TGCGCCAGCAGCCAAGCCCCACCCCGGACAGGGCGCTACACTGAAGCTTTCTTT
CASSQAPPRTGRYTEAFF
>NA|TRBJ2-5|NA|TRBV4-1
TGCGCCAGCAGCCTAAAAGCATCCGGGACTCGGACGGAGACCCAGTACTTC
CASSLKASGTRTETQYF
>once|TRBJ2-7|NA|TRBV30
TGTGCCTGGAGTGTATGGGGGGACGAGCAGTACTTC
CAWSVWGDEQYF
>once|TRBJ1-2|NA|TRBV4-1
TGCGCCAGCAGCCAAAAAGGGGTGGACTATGGCTACACCTTC
CASSQKGVDYGYTF
>NA|TRBJ2-3|TRBD2|TRBV9
TGTGCCAGCAGCGTTTCATCGCGGGCTAGCGGGACAGGCACAGATACGCAGTATTTT
CASSVSSRASGTGTDTQYF
>NA|TRBJ1-5|TRBD1|TRBV30
TGTGCCTGGAGTGTACGGAGGGGACAGGGCAATCAGCCCCAGCATTTT
CAWSVRRGQGNQPQHF
>NA|TRBJ2-5|TRBD1|TRBV9
TGTGCCAGCAGCGTGGCCCAGGGGGCAGGGGAGACCCAGTACTTC
CASSVAQGAGETQYF
>NA|TRBJ2-7|TRBD2|TRBV5-1
TGCGCCAGCAGCTTGGTTCTAGCGGGGGGGAGGATCGAGCAGTACTTC
CASSLVLAGGRIEQYF
>NA|TRBJ1-1|TRBD1|TRBV28
TGTGCCGTCCGGGACAGGGGGCGCACTGAAGCTTTCTTT
CAVRDRGRTEAFF
>NA|TRBJ2-2|TRBD1|TRBV11-3
TGTGCCAGCGGACAGGGGGCAAGGGAGCTGTTTTTT
CASGQGARELFF
>once|TRBJ2-7|NA|TRBV27
TGTGCCAGCAGCTTAACAGGGCCAGACTACGAGCAGTACTTC
CASSLTGPDYEQYF
>NA|TRBJ2-7|NA|TRBV14
TGTGCCAGCAGCCAAGGAAATCGGTTGATAAACGCCGAGCAGTACTTC
CASSQGNRLINAEQYF
>NA|TRBJ2-2|NA|TRBV4-1
TGCGCCAGCAGCCAAGCTTTCCTAAAATCGTCCGGGGAGCTGTTTTTT
CASSQAFLKSSGELFF
>once|TRBJ2-5|TRBD1|TRBV7-8
TGTGCCAGCAGCCCCCGTGTGACAGGGGCAAGAGAGACCCAGTACTTC
CASSPRVTGARETQYF
>NA|TRBJ2-7|TRBD2|TRBV23-1
TGCGCCAGCAGTCTTACTAGCGGGCATGACGAGCAGTACTTC
CASSLTSGHDEQYF
>NA|TRBJ2-2|TRBD2|TRBV27
TGTGCCAGCAGTTTAAGGCGGAGGGGGCTAGCGGGGGGGACCGGGGAGCTGTTTTTT
CASSLRRRGLAGGTGELFF